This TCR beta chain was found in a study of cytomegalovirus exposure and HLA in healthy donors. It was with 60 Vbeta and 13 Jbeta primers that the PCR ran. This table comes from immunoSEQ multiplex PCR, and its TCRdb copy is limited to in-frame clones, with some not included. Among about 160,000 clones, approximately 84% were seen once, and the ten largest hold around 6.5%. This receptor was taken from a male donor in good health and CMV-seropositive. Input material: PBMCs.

The CDR3 DNA reads as TGTGCCAGCAGTCGTTTCGCCTACGAGCAGTACTTC. Translated, it gives CASSRFAYEQYF. The chain uses TRBV6-5 and TRBJ2-7; no reliable D call. This CDR3 spans 12 amino acids. Trimming cost V 5 bases and J 2 bases, with 7 bases left between them. Germline V gene data show CDR1 as MNHEY and CDR2 as SVGAGI.